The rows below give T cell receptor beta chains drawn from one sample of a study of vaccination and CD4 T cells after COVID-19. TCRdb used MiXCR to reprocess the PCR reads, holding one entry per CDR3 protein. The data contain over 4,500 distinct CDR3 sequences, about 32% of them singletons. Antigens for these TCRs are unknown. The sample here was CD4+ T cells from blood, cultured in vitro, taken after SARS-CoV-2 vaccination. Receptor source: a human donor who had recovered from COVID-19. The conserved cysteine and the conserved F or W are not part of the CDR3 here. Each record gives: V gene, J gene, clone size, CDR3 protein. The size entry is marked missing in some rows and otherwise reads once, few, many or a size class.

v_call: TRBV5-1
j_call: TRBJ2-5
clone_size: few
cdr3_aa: ASSLEGRGGETQY

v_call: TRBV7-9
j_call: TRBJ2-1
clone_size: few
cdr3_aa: ASSLVASGYNEQF

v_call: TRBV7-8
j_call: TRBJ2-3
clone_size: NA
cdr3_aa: VSSLGLAGADTQY

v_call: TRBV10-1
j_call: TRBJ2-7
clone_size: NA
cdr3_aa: ASSRQGARDEQY

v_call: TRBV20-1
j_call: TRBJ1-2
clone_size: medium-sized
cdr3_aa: SATQRGYT

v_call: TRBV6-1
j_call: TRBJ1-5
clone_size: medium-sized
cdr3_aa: ASRPTGTSNQPQH

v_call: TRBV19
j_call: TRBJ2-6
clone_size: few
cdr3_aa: ASKEGPGANVLT

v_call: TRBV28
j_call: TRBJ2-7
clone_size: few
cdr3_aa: ASLGVLAGVGTYEQY

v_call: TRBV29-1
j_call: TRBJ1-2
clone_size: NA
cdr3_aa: SVVYSRTGIYGYT

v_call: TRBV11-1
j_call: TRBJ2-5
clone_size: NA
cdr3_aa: ASSSGIQETQY

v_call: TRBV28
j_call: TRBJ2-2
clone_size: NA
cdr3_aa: ASSEGQGYTGELF

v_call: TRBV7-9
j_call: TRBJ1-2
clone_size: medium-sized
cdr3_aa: ASSLVTVHYGYT

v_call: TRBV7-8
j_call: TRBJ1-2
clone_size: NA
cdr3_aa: ASSPGGVVGYT

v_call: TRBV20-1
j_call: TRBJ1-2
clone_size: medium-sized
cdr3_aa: SAWKTVNYGYT

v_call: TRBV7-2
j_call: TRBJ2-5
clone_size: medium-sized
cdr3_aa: ASSSPPRETQY

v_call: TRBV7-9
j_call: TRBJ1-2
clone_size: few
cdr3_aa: ASSLEGYYGYT

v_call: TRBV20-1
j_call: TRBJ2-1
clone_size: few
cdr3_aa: SARALAEKYNEQF

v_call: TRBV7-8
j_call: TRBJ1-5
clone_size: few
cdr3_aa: ASSLASSTGTRPQH

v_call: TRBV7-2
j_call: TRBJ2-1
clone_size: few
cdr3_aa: ASSLTGTRNEQF

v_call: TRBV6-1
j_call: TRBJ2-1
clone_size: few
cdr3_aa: ASTLVVGLNQQF

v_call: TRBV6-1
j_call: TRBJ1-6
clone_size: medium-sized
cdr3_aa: ASRLDRDNSPLH

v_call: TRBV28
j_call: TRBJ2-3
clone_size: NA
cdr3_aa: ASKWIPTDTQY

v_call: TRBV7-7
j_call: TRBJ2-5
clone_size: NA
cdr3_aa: ASSLVPSEWETQY

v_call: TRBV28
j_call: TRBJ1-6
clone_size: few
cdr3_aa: ASSFSGLDNSPLH

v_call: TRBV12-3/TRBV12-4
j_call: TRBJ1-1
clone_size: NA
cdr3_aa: ASSRTTEAF

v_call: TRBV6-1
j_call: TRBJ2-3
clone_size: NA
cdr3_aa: ASSEGLAGVTDTQY

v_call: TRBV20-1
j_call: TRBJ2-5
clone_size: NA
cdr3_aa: SANRVGLQETQY

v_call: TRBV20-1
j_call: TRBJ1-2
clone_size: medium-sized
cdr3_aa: SARDYGGSGGYT

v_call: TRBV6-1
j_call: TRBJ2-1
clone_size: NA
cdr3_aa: ASSQTPLTSGGSHEQF

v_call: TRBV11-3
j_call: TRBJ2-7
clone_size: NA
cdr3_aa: ASRSGAEQY

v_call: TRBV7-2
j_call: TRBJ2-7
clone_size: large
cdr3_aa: ASTSYLDYEQY

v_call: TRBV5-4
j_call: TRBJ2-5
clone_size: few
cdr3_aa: ASSPTSSQETQY

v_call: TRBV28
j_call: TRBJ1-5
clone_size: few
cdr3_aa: ASILGGSNQPQH

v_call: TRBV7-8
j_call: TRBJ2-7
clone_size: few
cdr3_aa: ASSILDGFGEQY

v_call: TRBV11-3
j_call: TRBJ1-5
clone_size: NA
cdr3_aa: ASSLLRVAGGFQPQH

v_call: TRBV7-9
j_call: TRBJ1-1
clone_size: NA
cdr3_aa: ASSAGQGYSTEAF

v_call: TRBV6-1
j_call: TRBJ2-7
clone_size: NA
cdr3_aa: ASSPRQGWYEQY

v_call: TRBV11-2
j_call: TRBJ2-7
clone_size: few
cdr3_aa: ASSYDRDREQY

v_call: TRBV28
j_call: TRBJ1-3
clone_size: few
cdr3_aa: ASSSGWGNTIY

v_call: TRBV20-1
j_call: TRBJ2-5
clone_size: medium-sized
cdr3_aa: SARDAARERETQY

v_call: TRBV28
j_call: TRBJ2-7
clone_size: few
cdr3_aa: ASSLPPPGDHYEQY

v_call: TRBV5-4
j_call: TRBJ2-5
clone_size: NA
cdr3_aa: ASSWLAGGGGETQY

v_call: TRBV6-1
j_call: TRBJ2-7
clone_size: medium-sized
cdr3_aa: ASIGQTGIKGYEQY

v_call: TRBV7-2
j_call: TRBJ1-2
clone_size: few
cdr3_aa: ASSLHPGQGYGYT

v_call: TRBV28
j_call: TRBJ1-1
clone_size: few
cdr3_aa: ASSIDLRALNATEAF

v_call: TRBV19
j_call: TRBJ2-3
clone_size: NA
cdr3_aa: ASRPGLASDTQY

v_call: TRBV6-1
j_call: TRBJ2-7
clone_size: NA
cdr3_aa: ASSRRGGQSRYEQY

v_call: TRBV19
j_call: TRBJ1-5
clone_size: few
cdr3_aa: ASSSMGGTIAQPQH

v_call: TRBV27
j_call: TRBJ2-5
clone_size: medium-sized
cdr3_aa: ASSRDGLAGAQETQY